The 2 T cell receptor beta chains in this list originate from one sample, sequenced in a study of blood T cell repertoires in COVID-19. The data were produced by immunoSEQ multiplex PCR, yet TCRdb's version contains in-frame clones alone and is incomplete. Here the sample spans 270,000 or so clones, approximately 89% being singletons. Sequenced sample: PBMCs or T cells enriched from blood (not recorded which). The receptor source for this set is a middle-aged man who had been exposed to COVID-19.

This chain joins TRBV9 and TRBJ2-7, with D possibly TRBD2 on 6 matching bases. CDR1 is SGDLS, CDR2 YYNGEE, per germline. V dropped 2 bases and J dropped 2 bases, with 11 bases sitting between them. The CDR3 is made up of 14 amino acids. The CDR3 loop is CASSVGTGTYEQYF. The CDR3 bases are TGTGCCAGCAGCGTGGGGACTGGAACCTACGAGCAGTACTTC.

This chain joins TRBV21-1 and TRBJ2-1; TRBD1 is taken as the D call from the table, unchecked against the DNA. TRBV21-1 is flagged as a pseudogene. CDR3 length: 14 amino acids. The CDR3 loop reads CASRGQGQGNEQFF. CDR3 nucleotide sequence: TGTGCCAGCAGGGGACAGGGGCAAGGTAATGAGCAGTTCTTC.